Listed below are T cell receptor beta chains from one sample, sequenced in a study of response to subunit inactivated influenza vaccine. TCRdb ran MiXCR on the RT-PCR reads and lists one entry per CDR3 protein. The sample records about 540,000 distinct CDR3 sequences, approximately 24% being singletons. The data also belong to a second study, concerning T cells expressing NK-cell markers.

The sequencing used CD4+ T cells sorted from PBMCs, collected approximately 13 days after vaccination. Receptors originate from a man aged 50 to 59 who received an inactivated influenza vaccine. Both conserved end residues are part of each CDR3. The D gene is left open where the match is weak. Where a row states a size, it is once, few, many or the class of an expanded clone; other rows omit it.

>-|TRBV5-3|-
CASQSGTGGGIGAQHF
>-|TRBV7-2|-
CASSSGVVTETQYF
>-|TRBV7-2|-
CASSPTGPEQFF
>-|TRBV28|-
CASRGGTLNTEAFF
>TRBD2|TRBV18|-
CASSRTSEETQYF
>TRBD2|TRBV5-1|many
CASSLVGTSYEQYF
>-|TRBV10-2|few
CASSVGYQETQYF
>-|TRBV4-3|-
CASSPGEGRTGELFF
>-|TRBV7-6|-
CASSLGVAYEQYF
>-|TRBV19|-
CASSRQGLAKNIQYF
>-|TRBV27|few
CASSLRGPGRINEKLFF
>-|TRBV6-1|-
CASTNRGHGYTF
>-|TRBV11-2|-
CASSPRTGWTVVYEQYF
>-|TRBV5-1|-
CASSSDYTWGDTQYF
>-|TRBV18|-
CASSPRIGTGSSVNNEQFF
>-|TRBV20-1|-
CSARPLGGGKNQRTDTQYF
>-|TRBV20-1|few
CSARDPQTSTDTQYF
>-|TRBV12-3/TRBV12-4|few
CASSKGESKNIQYF
>TRBD2|TRBV3-1|-
CASNPGGGDSSYNEQFF
>TRBD1|TRBV19|-
CASSIEGAQPNEQFF
>TRBD1|TRBV28|-
CASSRSGQPVYF
>TRBD2|TRBV6-5|-
CASSYSLAAYEQYF
>TRBD1|TRBV6-2/TRBV6-3|few
CASSYRAGQGAPSGNTIYF
>-|TRBV5-1|-
CASSDKGTDTQYF
>-|TRBV15|-
CATSTVPMSSYEQYF
>-|TRBV5-1|-
CASSLGSWVTFASGANVLTF
>-|TRBV7-8|many
CASSPMVVNQPQHF
>-|TRBV11-2|few
CASSFGSTETQYF
>-|TRBV19|few
CASSSYYKSNEQFF